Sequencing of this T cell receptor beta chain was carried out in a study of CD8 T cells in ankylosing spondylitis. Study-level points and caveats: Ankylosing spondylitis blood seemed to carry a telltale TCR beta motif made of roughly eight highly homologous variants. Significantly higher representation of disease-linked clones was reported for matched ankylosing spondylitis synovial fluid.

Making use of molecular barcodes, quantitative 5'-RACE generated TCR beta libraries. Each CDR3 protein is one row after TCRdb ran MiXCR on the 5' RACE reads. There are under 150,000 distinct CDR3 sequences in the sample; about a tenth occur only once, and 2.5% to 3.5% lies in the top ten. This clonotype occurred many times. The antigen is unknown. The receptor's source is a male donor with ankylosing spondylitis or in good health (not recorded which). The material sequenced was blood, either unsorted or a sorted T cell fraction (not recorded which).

CDR3 sequence reads: CASSLAGSAETQYF. The CDR3 DNA is TGCGCCAGCAGCTTGGCCGGGTCGGCGGAGACCCAGTACTTC. V gene TRBV5-1 combines with J gene TRBJ2-5; D uncertain. The CDR3 has 14 amino acids. Germline loops: CDR1 SGHRS, CDR2 YFSETQ. Trimming stripped 0 bases from V and 5 bases from J, with 11 bases between.